Each of the 19 T cell receptor beta chains below was sequenced from the same sample in a study of T-cell memory formation after mild COVID-19. Using its own MiXCR run on the 5' RACE reads, TCRdb lists one record per CDR3 protein. Of about 130,000 distinct CDR3 sequences listed, 15% to 20% are singletons. Material: PBMCs or a T cell subset sorted from them (not recorded which). Receptors were obtained from a man aged 18 to 30 who had mild COVID-19 (a few samples of this study predate the infection). Cell type and time point are not known.

The rearrangement links TRBV7-3 to TRBJ1-1; D uncertain. The germline V and J ends were trimmed by 3 bases and 5 bases, with 10 bases remaining between them. From germline, CDR1 is SGHTA and CDR2 FQGTGA. This CDR3 spans 13 amino acids. The CDR3 spells CASSFRPGTEAFF. The CDR3 coding sequence is TGTGCCAGCAGCTTCCGACCGGGTACTGAAGCTTTCTTT.

This clonotype was seen a handful of times. The rearrangement joins TRBV11-2 to TRBJ2-2, with TRBD1 matching 12 bases. Germline V gives CDR1 SGHAT, CDR2 FQNNGV. CDR3 length: 16 residues. J lost 5 bases, V lost 6 bases, and 7 bases had no gene match. CDR3 sequence reads: CASRPGQGAWTGELFF. Here the CDR3 DNA reads TGTGCCAGCAGGCCGGGACAGGGGGCCTGGACCGGGGAGCTGTTTTTT.

There are a few counts of this clonotype. V is TRBV5-1 and J is TRBJ2-5; perhaps TRBD1 as D (5 bases). V lost 2 bases and J lost 4, with 15 bases in between. Looked up from germline, CDR1 is SGHRS and CDR2 is YFSETQ. The CDR3 consists of 15 residues. CDR3 DNA: TGCGCCAGCAGCTTTGGGCCGCAGGGCAGAGAGACCCAGTACTTC. This translates into CASSFGPQGRETQYF.

V usage is TRBV24-1 and J usage is TRBJ1-2; D remains unclear. CDR1 is KGHDR, CDR2 SFDVKD, per germline. Trimming left V 4 bases short and J 7 bases short, with 15 bases between. The CDR3 runs 14 residues. For the CDR3, the DNA is TGTGCCACCAGTGACGCTGGCACGGTGGGTGGCTACACCTTC. This encodes CATSDAGTVGGYTF.

This clonotype was observed a handful of times. V usage is TRBV6-6 and J usage is TRBJ2-7; TRBD1 matches at 10 bases. Trimming at V came to 5 bases and at J to 5 bases, leaving 9 bases not matched to a gene. From germline, CDR1 is MNHNY and CDR2 SVGAGI (reference sequence). CDR3 size: 15 residues. The DNA of the CDR3 is TGTGCCAGCAGTGGCCGGACAGGGGGTAGGGACGAGCAGTACGTC. Residues: CASSGRTGGRDEQYV.

V gene TRBV24-1 combines with J gene TRBJ1-1; no clear D. With 4 bases removed from V and 0 bases from J, the gap between germline ends came to 5 bases. The germline V gene encodes CDR1 KGHDR and CDR2 SFDVKD. This CDR3 is 13 amino acids long. The CDR3 DNA follows: TGTGCCACCAGTGAGCGGGTGAACACTGAAGCTTTCTTT. As protein: CATSERVNTEAFF.

This clonotype was recorded a few times. The chain employs TRBV27 and TRBJ2-1; 13 positions agree with TRBD2. The J segment lost 10 bases and the V segment lost 4 bases, leaving 7 bases of the junction unmatched. The CDR3 loop spans 15 amino acids. CDR1 is MNHEY, CDR2 SMNVEV, per germline (reference sequence). CDR3 nucleotide sequence: TGTGCCAGCAGTTACTCCGGGACTAGCGGGATCGAGCAGTTCTTC. Amino acid sequence: CASSYSGTSGIEQFF.

V is TRBV6-2 or TRBV6-3 and J is TRBJ1-5; D gene unclear. There are 15 residues in the CDR3. Trimming removed 3 bases from V and 5 bases from J, with 14 bases in between. Germline V gives CDR1 MNHEY, CDR2 SVGEGT. CDR3 in amino acids: CASSYRQKVDQPQHF. The CDR3 DNA is TGTGCCAGCAGTTATCGGCAGAAAGTGGATCAGCCCCAGCATTTT.

This clonotype has a handful of counts. The chain recombines TRBV20-1 with TRBJ1-5; D remains unclear. The CDR3 loop spans 12 amino acids. Germline values: CDR1 DFQATT, CDR2 SNEGSKA (reference sequence). Trimming cost V 5 bases and J 3 bases, with 8 bases left between them. The chain's CDR3 is CSAAGINQPQHF. The DNA of the CDR3 is TGCAGTGCTGCGGGTATCAATCAGCCCCAGCATTTT.

This clonotype occurred a few times. The chain combines TRBV28 with TRBJ2-1; 8 bases match TRBD1. J was trimmed by 8 bases and V by 4 bases; bases with no gene match: 4. The CDR3 runs to 13 residues. Germline loops: CDR1 MDHEN, CDR2 SYDVKM. Here the CDR3 reads CASSYNRGDEQFF. The CDR3 DNA is TGTGCCAGCAGTTATAACAGGGGGGATGAGCAGTTCTTC.

This clonotype was observed many times. The J gene is TRBJ2-7, the V gene TRBV5-1; D call uncertain. CDR1 SGHRS and CDR2 YFSETQ come from the germline V gene. V dropped 0 bases and J dropped 1 base, with 8 bases sitting between them. The CDR3 consists of 14 residues. The chain's CDR3 is CASSLDSDSYEQYF. CDR3 nucleotides: TGCGCCAGCAGCTTGGACAGCGATTCCTACGAGCAGTACTTC.

This clonotype was seen ten or more times. The rearrangement uses TRBV7-8 and TRBJ2-1, with no clear D. CDR1 and CDR2 (germline): SGHVS, FQNEAQ. The V end was cut by 0 bases, the J end by 0 bases, with 3 bases between. The CDR3 has 14 residues. In DNA form, the CDR3 reads TGTGCCAGCAGCTTAGCAGGCTCCTACAATGAGCAGTTCTTC. Amino acid sequence: CASSLAGSYNEQFF.

The chain employs TRBV28 and TRBJ2-5, with a possible D match to TRBD1 (5 bases). The CDR3 consists of 15 residues. Germline lookup yields CDR1 MDHEN and CDR2 SYDVKM. V shed 4 bases and J shed 5 bases, with 17 bases lying between them. CDR3 bases: TGTGCCAGCAGTTCTCGGACACGTCGTAGGGAGACCCAGTACTTC. The encoded protein is CASSSRTRRRETQYF.

This clonotype was observed at least ten times. The chain has TRBV11-2 and TRBJ2-3, with TRBD2 matching 7 bases. V dropped 2 bases and J dropped 3; count of bases not matched to a gene: 8. Germline loops: CDR1 SGHAT, CDR2 FQNNGV. The CDR3 loop spans 16 amino acids. The CDR3 DNA follows: TGTGCCAGCAGCTTAATGGGCGGGGGAGAGACAGATACGCAGTATTTT. The encoded protein is CASSLMGGGETDTQYF.

This chain uses TRBV4-2 with TRBJ1-1; D ambiguous. Germline loops: CDR1 LGHNA, CDR2 YNFKEQ. V was trimmed by 0 bases and J by 6 bases, leaving 14 bases between them. The CDR3 consists of 15 residues. CDR3 bases: TGTGCCAGCAGCCAAGATCTAGGGAAGGGCCCTGAAGCTTTCTTT. As protein: CASSQDLGKGPEAFF.

Turning to this clonotype: The junction departs from the called germline gene at one end, perhaps through a read error. This sequence joins TRBV19 and TRBJ1-2, with TRBD1 identical over 7 bases. This CDR3 spans 14 amino acids. Germline values: CDR1 LNHDA, CDR2 SQIVND (reference sequence). CDR3 nucleotide sequence: TGTGCAAGTAGTATGAGGGGGCCTGCCTATGGCTACACCTTC. Translated: CASSMRGPAYGYTF.

In its sample, this clonotype was seen a few times. The chain has TRBV5-1 and TRBJ1-1; D may be TRBD1 (6 bases). The CDR3 contains 13 residues. V shed 6 bases and J shed 3 bases, with 12 bases lying between them. CDR1 is SGHRS, CDR2 YFSETQ, per germline. The CDR3 reads CASKGDGDTEAFF. For the CDR3, the DNA is TGCGCCAGCAAGGGGGACGGAGACACTGAAGCTTTCTTT. The full variable domain, rest sourced from reference TRBV5-1 and TRBJ1-1, is KAGVTQTPRYLIKTRGQQVTLSCSPISGHRSVSWYQQTPGQGLQFLFEYFSETQRNKGNFPGRFSGRQFSNSRSEMNVSTLELGDSALYLCASKGDGDTEAFFGQGTRLTVV.

The chain recombines TRBV5-1 with TRBJ1-1; a weak D match, TRBD1 (5 bases). The V and J ends lost 3 bases and 3 bases respectively, with 15 bases between them. Per germline, CDR1 SGHRS and CDR2 YFSETQ. This CDR3 has 15 amino acids. CDR3 DNA sequence: TGCGCCAGCAGCTGGGACGGACGCGGTTACACTGAAGCTTTCTTT. It translates to CASSWDGRGYTEAFF.

Many counts were recorded for this clonotype. This chain links TRBV12-3 or TRBV12-4 with TRBJ2-1; TRBD1 matches 8 bases. The V and J ends lost 4 bases and 2 bases, in that order; junction bases with no gene match: 13. The CDR3 sequence is 18 residues long. The CDR3 DNA follows: TGTGCCAGCAGTTCCCTCCTTTCGCCAGGGGGCGCCTACAATGAGCAGTTCTTC. The encoded protein is CASSSLLSPGGAYNEQFF.